Below are 30 T cell receptor beta chains sequenced from a single sample in a study of cytomegalovirus exposure and HLA in healthy donors (dated by TCRdb to 2015 to 2018). The library was produced with the immunoSEQ multiplex PCR assay. For the multiplex PCR, a mixture combining 60 forward primers for TCR Vbeta segments and 13 reverse primers for TCR Jbeta segments was used. TCRdb's version of the immuneACCESS table is confined to in-frame rearrangements and falls short of the full clone set. An unresolved V gene accounts for under half of the shortfall where checked; the remainder is of unknown origin. Here the sample has 200,000 to 250,000 clones; around 84% occur a single time. 0.24% of the sample is held by the ten biggest clonotypes. The specimen was PBMCs. These TCRs come from a girl aged 2 to 10 in good health and CMV-seronegative.

The chain has TRBV6-5 and TRBJ2-5; maybe TRBD2 (6 bases). CDR1 MNHEY and CDR2 SVGAGI come from the germline V gene. Trimming took off 4 bases at V and 4 bases at J, with 13 bases between the two ends. This CDR3 is 14 amino acids long. The CDR3 DNA sequence: TGTGCCAGCAGTTCTTATGGGCGGGGAGAGACCCAGTACTTC. This gives the protein CASSSYGRGETQYF.

This chain joins TRBV9 and TRBJ1-1; D might be TRBD1 (6 bases). Trimming removed 0 bases at V and 2 bases at J, with 17 bases between. CDR1 is SGDLS, CDR2 YYNGEE, per germline. The CDR3 has 17 amino acids. CDR3 DNA: TGTGCCAGCAGCGTAGTACGGGGGGGGACATTTAACACTGAAGCTTTCTTT. Amino acid sequence: CASSVVRGGTFNTEAFF.

The genes are TRBV7-9 and TRBJ2-5, with a weak D call TRBD1 (5 bases). CDR3 size: 13 residues. Trimming left V 1 base short and J 4 bases short, with 7 bases between. Germline V gives CDR1 SEHNR, CDR2 FQNEAQ (reference sequence). For the CDR3, the DNA is TGTGCCAGCAGCTTAGAGGGGCGAGAGACCCAGTACTTC. Translated, it gives CASSLEGRETQYF.

The chain is built from TRBV30 and TRBJ1-2; perhaps TRBD1 as D (6 bases). The CDR3 loop spans 12 amino acids. Germline V CDR1 and CDR2: GTSNPN, SVGIG (reference sequence). V lost 4 bases and J 2 bases, leaving 8 bases between the germline ends. As DNA, the CDR3 is TGTGCCTGGAACAGGGTGAACTATGGCTACACCTTC. Residues: CAWNRVNYGYTF.

The V and J genes are TRBV11-2 and TRBJ2-7; TRBD1 aligns across 8 bases. The CDR3 is 16 amino acids. CDR1 and CDR2 (germline): SGHAT, FQNNGV. J lost 1 base, V lost 5 bases, and 10 bases had no gene match. The CDR3 loop reads CASSGPQGTGSYEQYF. The CDR3 DNA reads as TGTGCCAGCAGCGGTCCACAGGGGACAGGTTCCTACGAGCAGTACTTC.

Regarding this clone: The sample holds other DNA sequences that translate to the same CDR3. The chain carries TRBV9 and TRBJ1-6, with 9 bases aligning to TRBD1. CDR1 SGDLS and CDR2 YYNGEE come from the germline V gene. J lost 9 bases, V lost 4 bases, and 5 bases had no gene match. This CDR3 has 14 residues. As DNA, the CDR3 is TGTGCCAGCAGCACGCGACAGGGGGGTTCACCCCTCCACTTT. Its translation is CASSTRQGGSPLHF. The full variable domain, completed using reference TRBV9 and TRBJ1-6, is DSGVTQTPKHLITATGQRVTLRCSPRSGDLSVYWYQQSLDQGLQFLIQYYNGEERAKGNILERFSAQQFPDLHSELNLSSLELGDSALYFCASSTRQGGSPLHFGNGTRLTVT.

The rearrangement links TRBV5-1 to TRBJ2-5; 14 bases are a match to TRBD2. J was trimmed by 4 bases and V by 4 bases; bases with no gene match: 12. The germline V gene encodes CDR1 SGHRS and CDR2 YFSETQ. This CDR3 has 18 residues. The CDR3: CASSPGTSGGPRGETQYF. CDR3 DNA sequence: TGCGCCAGCAGCCCCGGGACTAGCGGGGGCCCCAGGGGAGAGACCCAGTACTTC.

The table lists this clone with a count of one. The rearrangement uses TRBV18 and TRBJ1-2, with unresolved D. The V and J ends lost 2 bases and 0 bases respectively, with 7 bases between them. Germline CDR1 and CDR2: KGHSH and LQKENI. The CDR3 covers 14 residues. CDR3 in DNA: TGTGCCAGCTCACCATACAAGACTAACTATGGCTACACCTTC. This translates into CASSPYKTNYGYTF.

CDR3 residues: CASSPQGSYGYTF. CDR3 nucleotides: TGTGCCAGCAGTCCACAGGGGAGCTATGGCTACACCTTC. The genes are TRBV28 and TRBJ1-2, with 7 bases aligning to TRBD1. CDR3 length: 13 amino acids. V lost 5 bases and J lost 4; bases outside the gene matches: 4. Germline CDR1 reads MDHEN; CDR2 reads SYDVKM.

V is TRBV5-6 and J is TRBJ2-7, with 7 bases fitting TRBD1. The CDR3 loop spans 13 amino acids. From germline, CDR1 is SGHDT and CDR2 YYEEEE. The J segment lost 5 bases and the V segment lost 5 bases, leaving 7 bases of the junction unmatched. CDR3 amino acids: CASSSGTEDEQYF. The CDR3 region has the DNA TGTGCCAGCAGTTCCGGGACAGAGGACGAGCAGTACTTC.

This clone has a handful of counts. This chain joins TRBV4-1 and TRBJ2-3, with unresolved D. The CDR3 covers 13 residues. Deletions cut 4 bases from V and 1 base from J, with 6 bases between. CDR1 is MGHRA and CDR2 is YSYEKL in the germline V gene. CDR3 sequence (DNA): TGCGCCAGCAGCCCTCAGGGCACAGATACGCAGTATTTT. It is translated as CASSPQGTDTQYF.

The rearrangement joins TRBV5-1 to TRBJ1-6; 10 bases match TRBD1. The CDR3 spans 20 residues. In germline, CDR1 is SGHRS, CDR2 YFSETQ. V lost 4 bases and J lost 0; bases outside the gene matches: 13. The CDR3 region is CASSLTGQGNPSSYNSPLHF. CDR3 bases: TGCGCCAGCAGCCTTACGGGACAGGGGAATCCGAGCTCCTATAATTCACCCCTCCACTTT.

The chain is built from TRBV19 and TRBJ1-1; 7 bases fit TRBD1. Germline loops: CDR1 LNHDA, CDR2 SQIVND (reference sequence). V was pared by 1 base and J by 2 bases, with 4 bases of the junction left unmatched. The CDR3 runs 15 residues. CDR3 in DNA: TGTGCCAGTAGTATAGGGGACAGAGCTAACACTGAAGCTTTCTTT. Amino acid sequence: CASSIGDRANTEAFF.

This clone was seen a single time. CDR3 sequence: CASSAGTSVSGTQYF. The CDR3 nucleotides read TGTGCCAGCAGCGCCGGGACTAGCGTATCAGGTACGCAGTATTTT. The V gene is TRBV9, the J gene TRBJ2-3, with TRBD2 identical over 10 bases. Germline CDR1 is SGDLS and CDR2 is YYNGEE. V lost 3 bases to trimming and J lost 8 bases; unmatched junction nucleotides: 9. The CDR3 is made up of 15 amino acids.

The rearrangement links TRBV11-2 to TRBJ2-5; 13 nucleotides agree with TRBD2. The V segment lost 0 bases and the J segment 5 bases; nucleotides outside the gene matches: 15. Germline CDR1 SGHAT, CDR2 FQNNGV. The CDR3 is made up of 20 amino acids. The CDR3 region is CASSLDPSRLAGGWEETQYF. CDR3 coding DNA: TGTGCCAGCAGCTTAGATCCCTCCCGACTAGCGGGAGGTTGGGAGGAGACCCAGTACTTC.

The chain employs TRBV12-2 and TRBJ2-1; the table's D call of TRBD2 was not tested on the DNA. TRBV12-2 is annotated as a pseudogene. The CDR3 is made up of 18 amino acids. The CDR3 loop is CASRLVRLAGGSYNEQFF. CDR3 nucleotides: TGTGCAAGTCGCTTAGTCCGGCTAGCGGGAGGATCCTACAATGAGCAGTTCTTC.

V gene TRBV30 combines with J gene TRBJ1-4, with D perhaps TRBD1 (5 bases). Trimming shortened V by 2 bases and J by 5 bases, and 15 bases separated the two germline ends. Germline V gene sequence: CDR1 GTSNPN, CDR2 SVGIG (reference sequence). The CDR3 sequence is 15 residues long. The CDR3 here is CAWSTLGQGNEKLFF. CDR3 DNA sequence: TGTGCCTGGAGTACGTTGGGGCAGGGCAATGAAAAACTGTTTTTT.

The table lists this clone with a few counts. The J gene is TRBJ2-3, the V gene TRBV2; 9 positions match TRBD2. V was pared by 6 bases and J by 3 bases, with 10 bases of the junction left unmatched. The CDR3 sequence is 16 residues long. Germline V gives CDR1 SNHLY, CDR2 FYNNEI. CDR3: CASRGGAGGGTDTQYF. The DNA of the CDR3 is TGTGCCAGCAGGGGGGGAGCGGGGGGTGGTACAGATACGCAGTATTTT. Drawing the rest from reference TRBV2 and TRBJ2-3, the complete variable domain is EPEVTQTPSHQVTQMGQEVILRCVPISNHLYFYWYRQILGQKVEFLVSFYNNEISEKSEIFDDQFSVERPDGSNFTLKIRSTKLEDSAMYFCASRGGAGGGTDTQYFGPGTRLTVL.

The chain links TRBV6-1 to TRBJ1-2; 7 bases line up with TRBD1. The CDR3 loop spans 13 amino acids. V shed 6 bases, J shed 4 bases, and the junction held 5 bases outside the gene matches. CDR1 and CDR2 from the germline V gene are MNHNS and SASEGT. The DNA for the CDR3 is TGTGCCAGCAGGGCATCAGGGGGCTATGGCTACACCTTC. Amino acid sequence: CASRASGGYGYTF.

The rearrangement joins TRBV7-9 to TRBJ2-1; TRBD2 matches at 11 bases. CDR3 length: 19 residues. The germline V gene encodes CDR1 SEHNR and CDR2 FQNEAQ (reference sequence). V was pared by 0 bases and J by 2 bases, with 9 bases of the junction left unmatched. The CDR3 reads CASSLARTSGSITYNEQFF. As DNA, the CDR3 is TGTGCCAGCAGCTTAGCGCGAACTAGCGGGAGCATCACCTACAATGAGCAGTTCTTC.

CDR3 sequence reads: CASSAGQAAYGYTF. The DNA for the CDR3 is TGTGCCAGCAGCGCTGGACAGGCGGCCTATGGCTACACCTTC. The V gene is TRBV11-2, the J gene TRBJ1-2, with 7 bases lining up with TRBD1. J lost 4 bases, V lost 5 bases, and 7 bases had no gene match. CDR1 and CDR2 (germline): SGHAT, FQNNGV. The CDR3 runs to 14 residues.

The V and J genes are TRBV7-9 and TRBJ1-6; TRBD1 matches at 7 bases. CDR1 SEHNR and CDR2 FQNEAQ come from the germline V gene (reference sequence). CDR3 length: 18 residues. Unmatched junction bases numbered 16, after V lost 3 bases and J lost 8 bases. The CDR3 here is CASSFPGAGTVSDSPLHF. The CDR3 DNA sequence: TGTGCCAGCAGCTTTCCGGGGGCCGGGACAGTGTCTGATTCACCCCTCCACTTT.

V is TRBV6-5 and J is TRBJ1-4; no clear D gene. The CDR3 contains 15 residues. Germline lookup yields CDR1 MNHEY and CDR2 SVGAGI. V lost 10 bases and J lost 0, with 15 bases in between. Written as DNA, the CDR3 is TGTGCCACCCTCCCCCCCGGGGCAACTAATGAAAAACTGTTTTTT. Amino acid sequence: CATLPPGATNEKLFF.

Comment on this clone: Other DNA sequences in the sample encode the same CDR3. The chain joins TRBV9 to TRBJ1-5; no firm D call. The CDR3 consists of 14 residues. Trimming pared 0 bases from V and 2 bases from J, leaving 6 bases between. Germline CDR1 and CDR2: SGDLS and YYNGEE. The CDR3 loop reads CASSVGGGNQPQHF. Here the CDR3 DNA reads TGTGCCAGCAGCGTAGGAGGAGGCAATCAGCCCCAGCATTTT.

The rearrangement links TRBV6-5 to TRBJ2-2, with a possible D match to TRBD1 (6 bases). Germline assignment: CDR1 MNHEY and CDR2 SVGAGI. Trimming removed 2 bases from V and 9 bases from J, with 13 bases in between. This CDR3 has 14 residues. CDR3 DNA sequence: TGTGCCAGCAGTTACATGAACCGGGACAGGGAGCTGTTTTTT. Amino acids: CASSYMNRDRELFF.

The chain uses TRBV18 and TRBJ2-1, with a weak D call TRBD2 (5 bases). Trimming removed 2 bases at V and 7 bases at J, with 9 bases between. The CDR3 is 13 residues long. Germline assignment: CDR1 KGHSH and CDR2 LQKENI. The CDR3 is CASSPGLQNEQFF. DNA for the CDR3: TGTGCCAGCTCACCAGGACTCCAAAATGAGCAGTTCTTC.

This rearrangement joins TRBV5-1 to TRBJ2-1, with 16 bases lining up with TRBD2. In germline, CDR1 is SGHRS, CDR2 YFSETQ. The CDR3 is 17 amino acids. The V and J ends lost 2 bases and 8 bases, in that order; junction bases with no gene match: 7. CDR3 DNA sequence: TGCGCCAGCAGCTTATGGCTGGGGACTAGCGGGGGGGATGAGCAGTTCTTC. Translated: CASSLWLGTSGGDEQFF.

This clone was seen only a few times. The chain employs TRBV29-1 and TRBJ1-2, with a weak D call TRBD1 (5 bases). The CDR3 extends over 13 amino acids. Germline V gives CDR1 SQVTM, CDR2 ANQGSEA. The germline V and J ends were trimmed by 3 bases and 2 bases, with 10 bases remaining between them. CDR3 DNA sequence: TGCAGCGTTGAGGAGGGGCCGAACTATGGCTACACCTTC. Translating it yields CSVEEGPNYGYTF.

The V and J genes are TRBV23-1 and TRBJ1-1, with no clear D. TRBV23-1 is marked as an open reading frame, function uncertain. V lost 4 bases to trimming and J lost 6 bases, with 15 bases between them. The CDR3 is 14 residues long. CDR3 coding DNA: TGCGCCAGCAGTCCCAAAACAGAAGTACCTGAAGCTTTCTTT. As protein: CASSPKTEVPEAFF.

On this clone itself: The junction differs from germline at one of its ends, possibly a read error. The chain joins TRBV11-2 to TRBJ2-7, with TRBD1 matching 10 bases. Germline V gene data show CDR1 as SGHAT and CDR2 as FQNNGV. The CDR3 spans 16 residues. The CDR3 DNA sequence: TGTGCCAGCAACTTAGAATCCGGGACAGGGGTCTACGAGCAGTACTTC. Translation gives CASNLESGTGVYEQYF.